Listed below are T cell receptor beta chains from one sample, sequenced in a study of control samples from healthy donors and cancer patients. Data came from immunoSEQ multiplex PCR; TCRdb stores just in-frame clones and leaves some out. The sample lists 100,000 to 150,000 clones; around 86% were seen once. The sequenced material came from blood. These receptors were collected from a man in his forties or fifties in good health. Both conserved end residues are part of each CDR3. D genes are given only for firm matches. Rows give clone size only sometimes, using once, few, many, or a class for an expanded clone.

clone_size: NA
v_call: TRBV18
d_call: TRBD1
j_call: TRBJ2-5
cdr3_nt: TGTGCCAGCTCACCCGGACAGGAAGAGACCCAGTACTTC
cdr3_aa: CASSPGQEETQYF

clone_size: NA
v_call: TRBV15
d_call: TRBD1
j_call: TRBJ2-7
cdr3_nt: TGTGCCACCAGCAGAGATCACGGGACAGGGGGTGTGGGAGAGCAGTACTTC
cdr3_aa: CATSRDHGTGGVGEQYF

clone_size: once
v_call: TRBV4-3
d_call: TRBD1
j_call: TRBJ1-5
cdr3_nt: TGCGCCAGCAGCCAGGACAGGGACCTTAGCAATCAGCCCCAGCATTTT
cdr3_aa: CASSQDRDLSNQPQHF

clone_size: once
v_call: TRBV10-3
d_call: NA
j_call: TRBJ2-7
cdr3_nt: TGTGCCATCAGTGGGCCCAGGACCGTGGACGAGCAGTACTTC
cdr3_aa: CAISGPRTVDEQYF

clone_size: few
v_call: TRBV6-4
d_call: TRBD2
j_call: TRBJ2-3
cdr3_nt: TGTGCCAGCAGTGACAGCGGGGGGGCCTCAGATACGCAGTATTTT
cdr3_aa: CASSDSGGASDTQYF

clone_size: NA
v_call: TRBV6-2/TRBV6-3
d_call: NA
j_call: TRBJ1-1
cdr3_nt: TGTGCCAGCAGTTACTTAACGAACACTGAAGCTTTCTTT
cdr3_aa: CASSYLTNTEAFF

clone_size: NA
v_call: TRBV6-5
d_call: NA
j_call: TRBJ1-1
cdr3_nt: TGTGCCAGCAGGGGTGGTTCGGCTGAAGCTTTCTTT
cdr3_aa: CASRGGSAEAFF

clone_size: NA
v_call: TRBV5-6
d_call: TRBD2
j_call: TRBJ2-2
cdr3_nt: TGTGCCAGCAGCTTGTTTGGGACTAGACTTAGTGGGGAGCTGTTTTTT
cdr3_aa: CASSLFGTRLSGELFF

clone_size: NA
v_call: TRBV9
d_call: NA
j_call: TRBJ1-6
cdr3_nt: TGTGCCAGCAGCGTCACCCCCGGACAATTTAAGCCCCTCCACTTT
cdr3_aa: CASSVTPGQFKPLHF

clone_size: NA
v_call: TRBV13
d_call: NA
j_call: TRBJ2-1
cdr3_nt: TGTGCCAGCAGCTTAACCCGCCTGAGTAATGAGCAGTTCTTC
cdr3_aa: CASSLTRLSNEQFF

clone_size: NA
v_call: TRBV5-3
d_call: NA
j_call: TRBJ1-1
cdr3_nt: TGTGCCAGAAGCTCAACAGCTAGTGAAGCTTTCTTT
cdr3_aa: CARSSTASEAFF

clone_size: NA
v_call: TRBV5-4
d_call: NA
j_call: TRBJ1-1
cdr3_nt: TGTGCCAGCAGCTGGGGGAAAACGGGAGGGACTGAAGCTTTCTTT
cdr3_aa: CASSWGKTGGTEAFF

clone_size: few
v_call: TRBV30
d_call: NA
j_call: TRBJ2-1
cdr3_nt: TGTGCCTGGAGTGCTAGGACTCCCTACAATGAGCAGTTCTTC
cdr3_aa: CAWSARTPYNEQFF

clone_size: NA
v_call: TRBV30
d_call: NA
j_call: TRBJ1-6
cdr3_nt: TGTGCCTGGACCGGGACCGTGAATTCACCCCTCCACTTT
cdr3_aa: CAWTGTVNSPLHF

clone_size: NA
v_call: TRBV6-2/TRBV6-3
d_call: NA
j_call: TRBJ2-5
cdr3_nt: TGTGCCAGCAGCCTGGGTGTGAAGACCCAGTACTTC
cdr3_aa: CASSLGVKTQYF

clone_size: NA
v_call: TRBV6-2/TRBV6-3
d_call: NA
j_call: TRBJ2-2
cdr3_nt: TGTGCCAGCAGTCCCCAACGTCCCGGGGAGCTGTTTTTT
cdr3_aa: CASSPQRPGELFF

clone_size: NA
v_call: TRBV5-1
d_call: TRBD1
j_call: TRBJ2-1
cdr3_nt: TGCGCCAGCAACCGGGACAGGGGAAACAATGAGCAGTTCTTC
cdr3_aa: CASNRDRGNNEQFF

clone_size: NA
v_call: TRBV12-3/TRBV12-4
d_call: NA
j_call: TRBJ1-5
cdr3_nt: TGTGCCAGCAGTATAAATAGCAATCAGCCCCAGCATTTT
cdr3_aa: CASSINSNQPQHF

clone_size: NA
v_call: TRBV7-2
d_call: NA
j_call: TRBJ1-2
cdr3_nt: TGTGCCAGCAGCTTAGCGCCCAGGCCTGCATCTTATGGCTACACCTTC
cdr3_aa: CASSLAPRPASYGYTF

clone_size: once
v_call: TRBV10-1
d_call: TRBD1
j_call: TRBJ1-5
cdr3_nt: TGCGCCAGACGGACAGGATCCCAGCATTTT
cdr3_aa: CARRTGSQHF

clone_size: NA
v_call: TRBV29-1
d_call: TRBD1
j_call: TRBJ2-1
cdr3_nt: TGCAGCGTTGAACTATCAAGGACAGGTGCGTTCTTC
cdr3_aa: CSVELSRTGAFF

clone_size: few
v_call: TRBV18
d_call: NA
j_call: TRBJ1-2
cdr3_nt: TGTGCCAGCTCACCAGACTGGGGAAGTAACTATGGCTACACCTTC
cdr3_aa: CASSPDWGSNYGYTF

clone_size: NA
v_call: TRBV21-1
d_call: NA
j_call: TRBJ2-2
cdr3_nt: TGTGCCAGCAGTACGGGGGGCCCGGGCGCCGGGGAGCTGTTTTTT
cdr3_aa: CASSTGGPGAGELFF

clone_size: NA
v_call: TRBV7-2
d_call: TRBD2
j_call: TRBJ2-5
cdr3_nt: TGTGCCAGCAGCTTATCCCCTAGCGGGGGTGCGGAGACCCAGTACTTC
cdr3_aa: CASSLSPSGGAETQYF

clone_size: NA
v_call: TRBV5-4
d_call: TRBD1
j_call: TRBJ1-2
cdr3_nt: TGTGCCAGCAGCCCCCGTCAGGGGGTCTATGGCTACACCTTC
cdr3_aa: CASSPRQGVYGYTF

clone_size: NA
v_call: TRBV7-9
d_call: NA
j_call: TRBJ1-2
cdr3_nt: TGTGCCAGCAGCCCCGATTTGGGCTACACCTTC
cdr3_aa: CASSPDLGYTF

clone_size: NA
v_call: TRBV3-1/TRBV3-2
d_call: NA
j_call: TRBJ1-3
cdr3_nt: TGTGCCAGCAGCCAGAGGGGGGCGCTGGGAAACACCATATATTTT
cdr3_aa: CASSQRGALGNTIYF

clone_size: NA
v_call: TRBV5-6
d_call: NA
j_call: TRBJ2-7
cdr3_nt: TGTGCCAGCAGCCCGCCGCCCCACAGGTCCAGGCCCTCCTACGAGCAGTACTTC
cdr3_aa: CASSPPPHRSRPSYEQYF

clone_size: NA
v_call: TRBV10-1
d_call: NA
j_call: TRBJ1-1
cdr3_nt: TGCGCCAGCAGTGGGGCAGGCCGGTTGACTGAAGCTTTCTTT
cdr3_aa: CASSGAGRLTEAFF

clone_size: NA
v_call: TRBV7-2
d_call: TRBD2
j_call: TRBJ2-7
cdr3_nt: TGTGCCAGCAGCTTACAAGCGGGGGGCCCCTACGAGCAGTACTTC
cdr3_aa: CASSLQAGGPYEQYF

clone_size: NA
v_call: TRBV3-1/TRBV3-2
d_call: NA
j_call: TRBJ1-4
cdr3_nt: TGTGCCAGCAGCCCCTCCGGGTTGGGAAGAGGGAATGAAAAACTGTTTTTT
cdr3_aa: CASSPSGLGRGNEKLFF

clone_size: NA
v_call: TRBV11-3
d_call: TRBD1
j_call: TRBJ1-2
cdr3_nt: TGTGCCAGCAGCAAACGACAGGGGGACCACTATGGCTACACCTTC
cdr3_aa: CASSKRQGDHYGYTF

clone_size: NA
v_call: TRBV5-1
d_call: TRBD2
j_call: TRBJ2-3
cdr3_nt: TGCGCCAGCAGCGACGGACTAGCGGGGGGCACAGATACGCAGTATTTT
cdr3_aa: CASSDGLAGGTDTQYF

clone_size: NA
v_call: TRBV7-9
d_call: NA
j_call: TRBJ1-1
cdr3_nt: TGTGCCAGCAGCTTAGTTTCGGGCACGAACACTGAAGCTTTCTTT
cdr3_aa: CASSLVSGTNTEAFF

clone_size: NA
v_call: TRBV6-2/TRBV6-3
d_call: NA
j_call: TRBJ1-3
cdr3_nt: TGTGCCAGCAGTTACGACGGGGCTGGAAACACCATATATTTT
cdr3_aa: CASSYDGAGNTIYF

clone_size: NA
v_call: TRBV18
d_call: NA
j_call: TRBJ2-7
cdr3_nt: TGTGCCAGCTCGCACCACACAGGGCGCTCCTACGAGCAGTACTTC
cdr3_aa: CASSHHTGRSYEQYF

clone_size: NA
v_call: TRBV7-2
d_call: NA
j_call: TRBJ1-6
cdr3_nt: TGTGCCAGCAGCGTCACCCGGGGCCCACCCCTCCACTTT
cdr3_aa: CASSVTRGPPLHF

clone_size: NA
v_call: TRBV5-6
d_call: TRBD1
j_call: TRBJ1-1
cdr3_nt: TGTGCCAGCAGCTTGGTTACAGGGGGCGATTATACTGAAGCTTTCTTT
cdr3_aa: CASSLVTGGDYTEAFF

clone_size: NA
v_call: TRBV6-5
d_call: TRBD1
j_call: TRBJ1-6
cdr3_nt: TGTGCCAGCAGTTATACAGGGGGGTCACCCCTCCACTTT
cdr3_aa: CASSYTGGSPLHF

clone_size: NA
v_call: TRBV12-3/TRBV12-4
d_call: TRBD2
j_call: TRBJ2-7
cdr3_nt: TGTGCCAGCAGCCAACTAGCGGGGGACGAGCAGTACTTC
cdr3_aa: CASSQLAGDEQYF

clone_size: once
v_call: TRBV5-1
d_call: NA
j_call: TRBJ2-1
cdr3_nt: TGCGCCAGCAGCATAACGGTTGGGACCCATGAGCAGTTCTTC
cdr3_aa: CASSITVGTHEQFF

clone_size: few
v_call: TRBV4-3
d_call: NA
j_call: TRBJ2-7
cdr3_nt: TGCGCCAGCAGCCAAGAAATCGCCCGCGAGCAGTACTTC
cdr3_aa: CASSQEIAREQYF

clone_size: NA
v_call: TRBV13
d_call: NA
j_call: TRBJ2-5
cdr3_nt: TGTGCCAGCACCAGACGAGGGGGGAAGAGTTTAGAGACCCAGTACTTC
cdr3_aa: CASTRRGGKSLETQYF

clone_size: once
v_call: TRBV7-2
d_call: TRBD2
j_call: TRBJ2-7
cdr3_nt: TGTGCCAGCAGCCCCTTTCTAGCGGGGGGGATTTACGAGCAGTACTTC
cdr3_aa: CASSPFLAGGIYEQYF

clone_size: NA
v_call: TRBV7-2
d_call: NA
j_call: TRBJ1-2
cdr3_nt: TGTGCCAGCAGCTTAGGTGTAGGCGGGATCCGCTATGGCTACACCTTC
cdr3_aa: CASSLGVGGIRYGYTF

clone_size: NA
v_call: TRBV18
d_call: NA
j_call: TRBJ1-5
cdr3_nt: TGTGCCAGCTCACCAGGGTACAATCAGCCCCAGCATTTT
cdr3_aa: CASSPGYNQPQHF

clone_size: NA
v_call: TRBV4-1
d_call: TRBD1
j_call: TRBJ2-6
cdr3_nt: TGCGCCAGCAGCCAATTTGTGTGGGGACAGTCCGGGGCCAACGTCCTGACTTTC
cdr3_aa: CASSQFVWGQSGANVLTF

clone_size: once
v_call: TRBV11-3
d_call: TRBD1
j_call: TRBJ1-1
cdr3_nt: TGTGCCAGCAGCAGGGGACAGGGGGCTGCGACTGAAGCTTTCTTT
cdr3_aa: CASSRGQGAATEAFF

clone_size: NA
v_call: TRBV9
d_call: NA
j_call: TRBJ1-6
cdr3_nt: TGTGCCAGCAGCGTAGAGCAGGGCGCGTATAATTCACCCCTCCACTTT
cdr3_aa: CASSVEQGAYNSPLHF

clone_size: few
v_call: TRBV2
d_call: NA
j_call: TRBJ1-5
cdr3_nt: TGTGCCAGCGGTCATAGCAATCAGCCCCAGCATTTT
cdr3_aa: CASGHSNQPQHF

clone_size: NA
v_call: TRBV9
d_call: TRBD1
j_call: TRBJ2-2
cdr3_nt: TGTGCCAGCAGCGTACCCCAGGGGGCCGGGGAGCTGTTTTTT
cdr3_aa: CASSVPQGAGELFF

clone_size: NA
v_call: TRBV30
d_call: TRBD1
j_call: TRBJ2-7
cdr3_nt: TGTGCCGCAACGACAGGGGGCTACGAGCAGTACTTC
cdr3_aa: CAATTGGYEQYF

clone_size: NA
v_call: TRBV7-8
d_call: NA
j_call: TRBJ1-1
cdr3_nt: TGTGCCAGCAGGCTCACTTCCGGGGGCGGCACTGAAGCTTTCTTT
cdr3_aa: CASRLTSGGGTEAFF

clone_size: NA
v_call: TRBV30
d_call: NA
j_call: TRBJ2-5
cdr3_nt: TGTGCCTGGAAAGGTTTGGGTCTTAGGGCACAAGAGACCCAGTACTTC
cdr3_aa: CAWKGLGLRAQETQYF